This T cell receptor (beta chain) is from a study of T-cell reconstitution after alpha-beta-depleted transplantation in children. This CDR3 is built from 14 residues. The V gene lost 3 bases and the J gene lost 2 bases, with 11 bases spanning the gap. Germline assignment: CDR1 SQVTM and CDR2 ANQGSEA. Unique molecular identifiers featured in how the TCRbeta library was prepared. In TCRdb, the PCR reads were re-called with MiXCR into one record per CDR3 protein. There are fewer than 120,000 distinct CDR3 sequences in the sample; about a tenth occur only once, and less than 10% lies in the top ten. This clonotype was recorded many times.

This rearrangement joins TRBV29-1 to TRBJ1-5; no firm D call. The sample consisted of PBMCs from the stem cell graft donor, taken from the stem cell graft. The receptor was derived from a human donor who donated a stem cell graft to a child with acute lymphoblastic leukemia. The CDR3 DNA follows: TGCAGCGTTGACGGAGGAGGAGGCAATCAGCCCCAGCATTTT. The encoded protein is CSVDGGGGNQPQHF.